This T cell receptor beta chain was captured by sequencing in a study of cytomegalovirus exposure and HLA in healthy donors. The CDR3 has 15 residues. Germline V gives CDR1 SGHTA, CDR2 FQGTGA. V lost 4 bases to trimming and J lost 11 bases, with 23 bases between them. This clone was recorded a few times. Primers included in the PCR were 60 Vbeta and 13 Jbeta primers. Produced via immunoSEQ multiplex PCR; TCRdb's table is partial and in-frame only. The sample lists around 150,000 clones, approximately 80% occurring once. This clonotype was sampled from a man under 40 in good health and CMV-seronegative. Material for sequencing was PBMCs. V is TRBV7-3 and J is TRBJ1-1; D is ambiguous. CDR3 loop: CASSSSSGVSGRAFF. In nucleotides, the CDR3 is TGTGCCAGCAGCTCTTCGTCGGGCGTGAGCGGGCGGGCTTTCTTT.